This is a list of T cell receptor beta chains from one sample in a study of OX40 agonist ivuxolimab in advanced cancers. Clones were read by immunoSEQ multiplex PCR, and TCRdb kept only the in-frame ones, dropping some. The data show tens of thousands of clones, 75% to 95% seen once. This specimen was CD4+ or CD8+ T cells sorted from blood, taken in a trial of the OX40 agonist ivuxolimab. Every receptor here comes from an adult with an advanced solid tumor such as melanoma, head and neck, liver or kidney cancer. Each CDR3 is given with its conserved first and last residue.

v_call,cdr3_aa
TRBV10-1,CASSGGTSGTGDTQYF
TRBV11-2,CASSFNGPYEQYF
TRBV28,CGVEGGNPDTQYF
TRBV19,CASSIAAGSNQPQHF
TRBV4-1,CASSQDTDRNYGYTF
TRBV10-3,CAISESPREKLFF
TRBV4-1,CASSQSESSTDTQYF
TRBV6-6,CASSSQGANYGYTF
TRBV5-4,CASNRQGVTYEQYF
TRBV10-2,CASSEGDGISTDTQYF
TRBV5-1,CASSSRQRADTQYF
TRBV11-2,CASSRGTGEGYTF
TRBV28,CASADTPEGGNIQYF
TRBV7-2,CASSLPRSSNEQFF
TRBV30,CAWTKNGYTDTQYF
TRBV7-9,CASSSAGDYEQYF
TRBV7-9,CASSLYRQGADTQYF
TRBV7-2,CASSLPPSDQSSYEQYF
TRBV6-4,CASSDDRAPGANVLTF
TRBV9,CASSVGQDPNTEAFF
TRBV10-3,CAIKGTENTIYF
TRBV20-1,CSAEGDEQFF
TRBV7-7,CASSLGLAGGDNEQFF
TRBV30,CAWSSVHLYNSPLHF
TRBV30,CAWSVYSGAPGNTIYF
TRBV19,CASSIGGTKNEKLFF
TRBV7-9,CASSLWGETQYF
TRBV2,CASSALRETQYF
TRBV5-1,CASSLAGGTYEQYF
TRBV28,CASSGSRGTEAFF
TRBV19,CASSTRTGPNTEAFF
TRBV4-3,CASSQDRAGSVRDEQFF
TRBV19,CASRLQGGVNTEAFF
TRBV7-3,CASSPIAGGPMQSSYNEQFF